The clone carrying this T cell receptor beta chain showed up just a few times. No antigen is known for it. Primers used in a second PCR of roughly 7 to 11 cycles were a sample-barcoded 5' primer and a J-beta primer mix. The template-switch adaptor, which had 12 random nucleotides, put a tag on each cDNA molecule. TCRdb fed the 5' RACE reads into MiXCR, producing one record per CDR3 protein. The repertoire has nearly 800,000 distinct CDR3 sequences, around three fifths of them found once; the top ten carry under 30%. The data derive from a study of blood T cells in healthy people across ages. This CDR3 comprises 14 residues. Germline values: CDR1 MDHEN, CDR2 SYDVKM. The V and J ends lost 4 bases and 4 bases respectively, with 13 bases between them. Study-wide findings and caveats: Because sorting was not performed, PBMCs prevented conclusive naive versus antigen-experienced comparison. Versus aged donors, long-lived donors had higher diversity and more naive CD4+ cells.

This sequence originates from a man aged 35-49 years in good health. Sample: blood. The J gene is TRBJ1-2, the V gene TRBV28; unclear D gene. The CDR3 region is CASSSRPTAYGYTF. In DNA form, the CDR3 reads TGTGCCAGCAGTTCCCGGCCGACGGCCTATGGCTACACCTTC.